This T cell receptor beta chain is drawn from a study of cytomegalovirus exposure and HLA in healthy donors. The PCR was carried out with 60 Vbeta primers and 13 Jbeta primers. Sequencing was performed with immunoSEQ multiplex PCR; in TCRdb, only in-frame clones are kept and a portion is missing. The sample includes approximately 150,000 clones, around 80% of them seen just once. This CDR3 comprises 17 residues. Germline assignment: CDR1 SEHNR and CDR2 FQNEAQ (reference sequence). With 6 bases removed from V and 0 bases from J, the gap between germline ends came to 20 bases. This sequence originates from a man younger than 40 in good health and CMV-seropositive. The V gene is TRBV7-9, the J gene TRBJ1-2; TRBD1 is a possible D gene (5 bases). Sequencing was carried out using PBMCs. In DNA, the CDR3 is TGTGCCAGCAGATCCAAAAACGACAGCATATCTAACTATGGCTACACCTTC. Residues: CASRSKNDSISNYGYTF. The full variable domain, in which reference TRBV7-9 and TRBJ1-2 provide the parts outside the CDR3, is DTGVSQNPRHKITKRGQNVTFRCDPISEHNRLYWYRQTLGQGPEFLTYFQNEAQLEKSRLLSDRFSAERPKGSFSTLEIQRTEQGDSAMYLCASRSKNDSISNYGYTFGSGTRLTVV.